A single sample is the source of the 14 T cell receptor beta chains below, sequenced in a study of blood T cells in healthy people across ages. It was with a sample-barcoded 5' primer and a J-beta primer mix that a second PCR of about 6 to 12 cycles was run. TCRdb re-derived calls from the 5' RACE reads in MiXCR, one entry per CDR3 protein. The table includes hundreds of thousands of distinct CDR3 sequences, approximately 43% detected once. Sequenced input: blood. Receptor source: a woman aged 55-69 years in good health.

The J gene is TRBJ1-5, the V gene TRBV7-2; D not resolved. Germline V gene sequence: CDR1 SGHTA, CDR2 FQGNSA. This CDR3 spans 17 amino acids. The V gene lost 2 bases and the J gene lost 0 bases, with 14 bases spanning the gap. The CDR3 DNA follows: TGTGCCAGCAGCTTATCGGCGGGCCCTTATAGCAATCAGCCCCAGCATTTT. Protein product: CASSLSAGPYSNQPQHF. Complete variable domain (other parts from reference TRBV7-2 and TRBJ1-5): GAGVSQSPSNKVTEKGKDVELRCDPISGHTALYWYRQSLGQGLEFLIYFQGNSAPDKSGLPSDRFSAERTGGSVSTLTIQRTQQEDSAVYLCASSLSAGPYSNQPQHFGDGTRLSIL.

This clonotype has more than one count but fewer than ten. The chain joins TRBV9 to TRBJ1-5; tentative D call: TRBD1 (5 bases). CDR1 and CDR2 (germline): SGDLS, YYNGEE. The ends were cut back, 4 bases at V and 5 bases at J, with 16 bases in the middle. The CDR3 is 15 residues long. CDR3: CASSQNGATDQPQHF. CDR3 nucleotide sequence: TGTGCCAGCAGCCAAAACGGGGCGACGGATCAGCCCCAGCATTTT.

This clonotype was detected ten times or more. The rearrangement joins TRBV25-1 to TRBJ1-6, with D unclear. The CDR3 extends over 15 amino acids. Looked up from germline, CDR1 is MGHDK and CDR2 is SYGVNS. The V gene lost 5 bases and the J gene lost 7 bases, with 15 bases spanning the gap. CDR3: CASSNVGTGNSPLHF. The CDR3 DNA follows: TGTGCCAGCAGTAATGTTGGCACTGGCAATTCACCCCTCCACTTT.

This clonotype was found once. The chain employs TRBV6-2 or TRBV6-3 and TRBJ2-1, with 8 positions matching TRBD1. CDR1 is MNHEY and CDR2 is SVGEGT in the germline V gene. The V gene end was trimmed by 7 bases and the J gene end by 6 bases; junction bases not matched to a gene: 11. This CDR3 is built from 15 residues. The CDR3: CASIPDRVSPNEQFF. CDR3 in DNA: TGTGCCAGCATTCCGGACAGGGTCTCTCCCAATGAGCAGTTCTTC.

Ten or more counts support this clonotype. The chain carries TRBV5-1 and TRBJ2-5; 7 nucleotides align to TRBD1. Germline V gene data show CDR1 as SGHRS and CDR2 as YFSETQ. V lost 3 bases to trimming and J lost 3 bases; unmatched junction nucleotides: 8. This CDR3 has 15 amino acids. CDR3 amino acids: CASSSNTGQEETQYF. Here the CDR3 DNA reads TGCGCCAGCAGCTCCAACACAGGACAGGAAGAGACCCAGTACTTC.

This clonotype was observed a few times. The CDR3 region has the DNA TGTGCCATCAGGGCAAGCACAGATACGCAGTATTTT. Amino acid sequence: CAIRASTDTQYF. This rearrangement joins TRBV10-3 to TRBJ2-3; D gene uncertain. Trimming stripped 6 bases from V and 0 bases from J, with 4 bases between. The CDR3 has 12 amino acids. In germline, CDR1 is ENHRY, CDR2 SYGVKD.

Note on this clonotype: One base away lies a much larger clone, so this may be a sequencing read error. The limits of the CDR3 on the DNA are not certain, so only TCRdb's listed CDR3 is given. The chain joins TRBV29-1 to TRBJ1-2; the table names TRBD1, a call not compared with the DNA. The CDR3 contains 12 residues when both ends are counted. Germline assignment: CDR1 SQVTM and CDR2 ANQGSEA. CDR3: CSAGDRNYGCTF.

This clonotype was seen only a few times. The CDR3 is CSGYRGSGTEAFF. In DNA form, the CDR3 reads TGCAGCGGCTACAGGGGCTCTGGCACTGAAGCTTTCTTT. The chain has TRBV29-1 and TRBJ1-1; TRBD1 matches at 7 bases. The CDR3 length is 13 residues. Trimming cost V 7 bases and J 4 bases; bases outside gene matches: 9. Germline values: CDR1 SQVTM, CDR2 ANQGSEA.

The chain joins TRBV29-1 to TRBJ1-1, with D uncertain. The CDR3 loop spans 11 amino acids. Per germline, CDR1 SQVTM and CDR2 ANQGSEA. Between the trimmed V and J ends, which lost 7 bases and 3 bases, there was a span of 9 bases. The CDR3 spells CSGTGDTEAFF. Here the CDR3 DNA reads TGCAGCGGTACGGGAGACACTGAAGCTTTCTTT.

J is TRBJ2-6 and V is TRBV19; no reliable D call. The CDR3 runs 18 residues. Looked up from germline, CDR1 is LNHDA and CDR2 is SQIVND (reference sequence). V lost 4 bases to trimming and J lost 1 base, with 17 bases between them. DNA for the CDR3: TGTGCCAGTAGTAGAAACGACCGCCTCGATTCTGGGGCCAACGTCCTGACTTTC. Translation gives CASSRNDRLDSGANVLTF. The full variable domain, in which reference TRBV19 and TRBJ2-6 provide the parts outside the CDR3, is DGGITQSPKYLFRKEGQNVTLSCEQNLNHDAMYWYRQDPGQGLRLIYYSQIVNDFQKGDIAEGYSVSREKKESFPLTVTSAQKNPTAFYLCASSRNDRLDSGANVLTFGAGSRLTVL.

This chain links TRBV20-1 with TRBJ1-1; no clear D. Per germline, CDR1 DFQATT and CDR2 SNEGSKA (reference sequence). V was cut by 5 bases and J by 6 bases, with 13 bases left in between. CDR3 length: 12 residues. CDR3 coding DNA: TGCAGTGCTCCCCCGAGGCGATCTGAAGCTTTCTTT. Amino acids: CSAPPRRSEAFF.

V gene TRBV20-1 combines with J gene TRBJ2-1; possibly TRBD2 for D (6 bases). V lost 0 bases and J 4 bases, leaving 13 bases between the germline ends. Germline loops: CDR1 DFQATT, CDR2 SNEGSKA (reference sequence). This CDR3 is built from 15 residues. The CDR3 sequence is CSARDGRDQYNEQFF. CDR3 DNA sequence: TGCAGTGCTAGAGACGGGCGGGACCAGTACAATGAGCAGTTCTTC.

The chain has TRBV10-1 and TRBJ2-1, with 8 bases that match TRBD1. Germline lookup yields CDR1 WNHNN and CDR2 SYGVQD (reference sequence). The length of the CDR3 is 15 residues. The J segment lost 2 bases and the V segment lost 2 bases, leaving 2 bases of the junction unmatched. Here the CDR3 reads CASSERDRTYNEQFF. CDR3 in DNA: TGCGCCAGCAGTGAGAGGGACAGGACCTACAATGAGCAGTTCTTC.

The gene calls are TRBV11-2 and TRBJ2-7, with 10 bases identical to TRBD1. The germline gives CDR1 SGHAT, CDR2 FQNNGV. The CDR3 runs to 16 residues. The ends lost 5 bases at V and 4 bases at J; junction bases unmatched: 11. CDR3: CASSRPGQGRGYEQYF. In DNA form, the CDR3 reads TGTGCCAGCAGCCGGCCGGGACAGGGGAGAGGGTACGAGCAGTACTTC.